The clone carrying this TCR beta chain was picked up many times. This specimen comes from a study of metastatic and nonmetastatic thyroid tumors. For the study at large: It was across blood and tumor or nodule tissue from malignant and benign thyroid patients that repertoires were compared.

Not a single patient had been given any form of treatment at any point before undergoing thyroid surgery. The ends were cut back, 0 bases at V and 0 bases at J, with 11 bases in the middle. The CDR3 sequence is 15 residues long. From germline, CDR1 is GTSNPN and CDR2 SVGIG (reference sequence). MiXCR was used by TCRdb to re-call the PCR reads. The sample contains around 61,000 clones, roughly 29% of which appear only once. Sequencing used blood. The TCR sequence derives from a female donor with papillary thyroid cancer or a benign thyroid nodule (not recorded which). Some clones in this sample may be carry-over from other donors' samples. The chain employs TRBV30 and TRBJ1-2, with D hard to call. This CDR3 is CAWSVPWKTNYGYTF. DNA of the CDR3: TGTGCCTGGAGTGTACCATGGAAGACTAACTATGGCTACACCTTC.